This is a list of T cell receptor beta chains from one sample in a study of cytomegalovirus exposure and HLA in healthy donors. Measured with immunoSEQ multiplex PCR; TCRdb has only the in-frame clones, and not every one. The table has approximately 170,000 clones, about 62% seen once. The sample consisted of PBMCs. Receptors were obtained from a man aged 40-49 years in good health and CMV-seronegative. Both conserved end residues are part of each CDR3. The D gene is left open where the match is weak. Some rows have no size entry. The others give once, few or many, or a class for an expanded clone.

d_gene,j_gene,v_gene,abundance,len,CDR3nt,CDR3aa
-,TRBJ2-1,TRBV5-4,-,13,TGTGCCAGCAGCGCTACAAAGGGGTCAGAGCAGTTCTTC,CASSATKGSEQFF
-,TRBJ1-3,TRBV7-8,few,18,TGTGCCAGCAGCTTGGTCCTTAGGCAGGGATTATCTGGAAACACCATATATTTT,CASSLVLRQGLSGNTIYF
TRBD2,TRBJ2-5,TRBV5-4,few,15,TGTGCCAGCAGCGACCAACGGGGGGGCCTGGAGACCCAGTACTTC,CASSDQRGGLETQYF
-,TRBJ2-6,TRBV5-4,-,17,TGTGCCAGCAGCTGGCTGGCGGGGCCGCAGGGGGCCAACGTCCTGACTTTC,CASSWLAGPQGANVLTF
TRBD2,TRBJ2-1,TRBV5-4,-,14,TGTGCCAGCAGGCGCGGACTAGATTACAATGAGCAGTTCTTC,CASRRGLDYNEQFF
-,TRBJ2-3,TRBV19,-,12,TGTGCCAGTAGTCCTGAGACAGATACGCAGTATTTT,CASSPETDTQYF
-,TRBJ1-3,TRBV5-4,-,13,TGTGCCAGCAGCTTGGGCGGCGGAAACACCATATATTTT,CASSLGGGNTIYF
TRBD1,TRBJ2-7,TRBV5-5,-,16,TGTGCCAGCAGCTTGGCCGGGACAGGGGGCATCCACGAGCAGTACTTC,CASSLAGTGGIHEQYF
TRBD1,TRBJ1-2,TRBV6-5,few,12,TGTGCCAGCAGCTGGGACAGCAATGGCTACACCTTC,CASSWDSNGYTF
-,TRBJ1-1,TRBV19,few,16,TGTGCCAGTAGTATAGATCTTGCCTGGCGGAGCACTGAAGCTTTCTTT,CASSIDLAWRSTEAFF
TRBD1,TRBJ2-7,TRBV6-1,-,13,TGTGCCAGCAAAACGACAGGGACCCACGAGCAGTACTTC,CASKTTGTHEQYF
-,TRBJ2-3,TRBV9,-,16,TGTGCCAGCAGCGTCCTCCCGGGACTCTCGGTGGATACGCAGTATTTT,CASSVLPGLSVDTQYF
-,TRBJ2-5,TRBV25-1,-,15,TGTGCCAGCAGTGAGCCGGACAGCCACCAAGAGACCCAGTACTTC,CASSEPDSHQETQYF
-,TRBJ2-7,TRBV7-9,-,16,TGTGCCAGCAGCTTACTAGTTAGCGGACCCCTCCACGAGCAGTACTTC,CASSLLVSGPLHEQYF
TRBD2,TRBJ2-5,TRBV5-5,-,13,TGTGCCAGCAGCGCGGAAGCTCTAGCGGCCCAGTACTTC,CASSAEALAAQYF
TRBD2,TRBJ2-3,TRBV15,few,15,TGTGCCACCAGTCTTAGCGGGAGGAACACAGATACGCAGTATTTT,CATSLSGRNTDTQYF
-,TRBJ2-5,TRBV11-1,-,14,TGTGCCAGCATCTCTGGACAGAACCAAGAGACCCAGTACTTC,CASISGQNQETQYF
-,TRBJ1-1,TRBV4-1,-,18,TGCGCCAGCAGCCAAGATATGGCGTTTGGGCAAGAGAACACTGAAGCTTTCTTT,CASSQDMAFGQENTEAFF
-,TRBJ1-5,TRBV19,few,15,TGTGCCAGTAGTATAGATCAAACGGGTCATCAGCCCCAGCATTTT,CASSIDQTGHQPQHF
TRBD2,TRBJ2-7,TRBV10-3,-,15,TGTGCCATCAGTCCCGGGACTAGTGCTTCCTACGAGCAGTACTTC,CAISPGTSASYEQYF
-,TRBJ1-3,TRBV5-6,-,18,TGTGCCAGCAGCTTCTTTTCGGGGGTAGGGAGCTCTGGAAACACCATATATTTT,CASSFFSGVGSSGNTIYF
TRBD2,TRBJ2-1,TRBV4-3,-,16,TGCGCCAGCAGCCAAGATCCACTAGCGGGGGGCAATGAGCAGTTCTTC,CASSQDPLAGGNEQFF
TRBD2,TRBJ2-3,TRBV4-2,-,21,TGTGCCAGCAGCCCAAAAAAAACTGGTGGACTAGCCCGGGGACCCACAGATACGCAGTATTTT,CASSPKKTGGLARGPTDTQYF
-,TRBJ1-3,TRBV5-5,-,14,TGTGCCAGCAGCCTGGACACCCCTGGAAACACCATATATTTT,CASSLDTPGNTIYF
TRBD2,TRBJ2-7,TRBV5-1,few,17,TGCGCCAGCAGCTTGAGACTAGCGGGGGGGATCTCCTACGAGCAGTACTTC,CASSLRLAGGISYEQYF
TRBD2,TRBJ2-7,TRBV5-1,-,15,TGCGCCAGCAGCTTGGACTCTAGCGGGAGCTACGAGCAGTACTTC,CASSLDSSGSYEQYF
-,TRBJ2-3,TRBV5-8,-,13,TGTGCCAGCAGGGGCAGGGGCACAGATACGCAGTATTTT,CASRGRGTDTQYF
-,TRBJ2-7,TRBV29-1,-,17,TGCAGCGTTGTCGCGCGGGCGGGACCCCGAAGCTCCTACGAGCAGTACTTC,CSVVARAGPRSSYEQYF
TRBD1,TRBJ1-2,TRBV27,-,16,TGTGCCAGCAGGACCGACAGGGTTGTCGCTAACTATGGCTACACCTTC,CASRTDRVVANYGYTF
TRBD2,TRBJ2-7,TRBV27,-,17,TGTGCCAGCAGTTTTTCCCCTAGCGGGTATGGGGGCTACGAGCAGTACTTC,CASSFSPSGYGGYEQYF
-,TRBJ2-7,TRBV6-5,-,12,TGTGCCAGCACCGGGGTCACCTACGAGCAGTACTTC,CASTGVTYEQYF
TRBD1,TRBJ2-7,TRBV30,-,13,TGTGCCTGGAATCAGGGGGCCACCTACGAGCAGTACTTC,CAWNQGATYEQYF
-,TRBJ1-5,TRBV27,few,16,TGTGCCAGCAGTTTATTTCCGCTAGGCCAAATGAATCCCCAGCATTTT,CASSLFPLGQMNPQHF
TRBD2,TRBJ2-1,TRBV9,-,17,TGTGCCAGCAGCGTAGCGGGACTAGCGGGAGGGCACAATGAGCAGTTCTTC,CASSVAGLAGGHNEQFF
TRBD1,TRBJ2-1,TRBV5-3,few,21,TGTGCCAGAAGCCTATGCACAGGGGGCTATCGTGCGAGGGAAACCTACAATGAGCAGTTCTTC,CARSLCTGGYRARETYNEQFF
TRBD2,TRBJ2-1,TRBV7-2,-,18,TGTGCCAGCAGCTTAAGGACTAGCGGCGACTCGTCCTACAATGAGCAGTTCTTC,CASSLRTSGDSSYNEQFF
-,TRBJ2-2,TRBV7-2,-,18,TGTGCCAGCAGCTCCTCCCCACTACTAGTGAGGGGGACCGGGGAGCTGTTTTTT,CASSSSPLLVRGTGELFF
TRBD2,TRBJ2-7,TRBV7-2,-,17,TGTGCCAGCAGCTTTGGGACTAGCGGGGCGCGCTCCTACGAGCAGTACTTC,CASSFGTSGARSYEQYF
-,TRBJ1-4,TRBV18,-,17,TGTGCCAGCTCAACTTCCCGGGACTTGGCCCGGAATGAAAAACTGTTTTTT,CASSTSRDLARNEKLFF
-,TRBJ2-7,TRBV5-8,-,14,TGTGCCAGCTACCCGGCGGGCGTCTCCTACGAGCAGTACTTC,CASYPAGVSYEQYF